The T cell receptor (beta chain) described here comes from a study of T cells after yellow fever vaccination. Study information: Low-cell-number fractions underwent preparation using SMART-Seq v4 Ultra Low Input. Regarding the study as a whole: After the booster, 96% of CD4 and 75% to 90% of CD8 primary-response clones were re-detected. Bulk-population clonotypes that are abundant could appear as contaminants in FACS-sorted repertoires.

CDR3 size: 11 residues. Germline values: CDR1 GTSNPN, CDR2 SVGIG (reference sequence). The V end was cut by 0 bases, the J end by 6 bases, with 6 bases between. TCR cDNA was made by 5'RACE template switching, adding a universal primer site and UMIs. TCRdb re-called the 5' RACE reads through MiXCR, storing one row per CDR3 protein. Of roughly 63,000 distinct CDR3 sequences detected, around 7.4% appear once; the ten largest clones hold 35% to 40%. This clonotype was picked up many times. Its specificity is not known. This sequence joins TRBV30 and TRBJ2-7; no clear D. This TCR derives from a man aged 25-45 years who received the YFV17D yellow fever vaccine. Source: CD8+ T cells sorted from PBMCs, taken 15 days after the yellow fever booster vaccination. The CDR3 here is CAWSVSVEQYF. The DNA of the CDR3 is TGTGCCTGGAGTGTATCCGTCGAGCAGTACTTC.